The 17 T cell receptor beta chains below were found in one sample sequenced in a study of control samples from healthy donors and cancer patients (dated by TCRdb to about 2020). The library was produced with the immunoSEQ multiplex PCR assay. Not all clones reach the TCRdb copy of this immuneACCESS table, which keeps in-frame sequences only. Checked studies attribute under half of the gap to unresolved V genes and leave the rest unexplained. The table for this sample lists around 100,000 clones; around nine tenths of them were counted only once. Clones ranked in the top ten supply around 14% of the sample. The sequencing input was blood. Receptors originate from a young man in good health.

The chain employs TRBV7-8 and TRBJ2-5; D gene unclear. The V gene lost 2 bases and the J gene lost 1 base, with 11 bases spanning the gap. This CDR3 is built from 15 residues. Germline lookup yields CDR1 SGHVS and CDR2 FQNEAQ. Here the CDR3 reads CASSLSYTIQETQYF. CDR3 nucleotide sequence: TGTGCCAGCAGCTTATCATACACAATCCAAGAGACCCAGTACTTC.

The genes are TRBV7-9 and TRBJ1-4, with a tentative D call TRBD1 (5 bases). This CDR3 has 16 residues. The germline V gene encodes CDR1 SEHNR and CDR2 FQNEAQ (reference sequence). V shed 6 bases and J shed 0 bases, with 14 bases lying between them. The CDR3 DNA is TGTGCCAGCAGTCCCTCCGAGGGGCCAACTAATGAAAAACTGTTTTTT. Its translation is CASSPSEGPTNEKLFF.

The V and J genes are TRBV16 and TRBJ2-2; TRBD1 might be the D (5 bases). This CDR3 has 13 residues. V shed 2 bases and J shed 5 bases, with 6 bases lying between them. From germline, CDR1 is KGHSY and CDR2 FQNENV. The CDR3 protein is CASSQRGTGELFF. CDR3 coding DNA: TGTGCCAGCAGCCAAAGGGGTACCGGGGAGCTGTTTTTT.

V gene TRBV27 combines with J gene TRBJ1-4; possibly TRBD1 for D (5 bases). The CDR3 contains 14 residues. Germline V gene data show CDR1 as MNHEY and CDR2 as SMNVEV (reference sequence). V was pared by 5 bases and J by 4 bases, with 11 bases between. The CDR3 loop reads CASSRRQSNEKLFF. For the CDR3, the DNA is TGTGCCAGCAGTCGTCGACAGAGTAATGAAAAACTGTTTTTT.

The rearrangement links TRBV28 to TRBJ2-7; a possible D gene is TRBD1 (5 bases). V was shortened by 2 bases and J by 0 bases, with 5 bases between the two germline ends. Germline lookup yields CDR1 MDHEN and CDR2 SYDVKM. This CDR3 contains 13 residues. CDR3 nucleotide sequence: TGTGCCAGCAGTTTAGACAGCTCCTACGAGCAGTACTTC. It encodes CASSLDSSYEQYF.

Of note for this clone: The same CDR3 also results from other DNA sequences found in this sample. V usage is TRBV28 and J usage is TRBJ1-2; TRBD1 is a possible D gene (5 bases). Between the trimmed V and J ends, which lost 4 bases and 2 bases, there was a span of 14 bases. CDR1 is MDHEN, CDR2 SYDVKM, per germline. The CDR3 length is 15 residues. The chain's CDR3 is CASSSGQGRNYGYTF. CDR3 DNA sequence: TGTGCCAGCAGTTCAGGACAAGGGCGGAACTATGGCTACACCTTC.

V is TRBV19 and J is TRBJ2-7; 7 nucleotides align to TRBD1. The CDR3 sequence is 16 residues long. Germline values: CDR1 LNHDA, CDR2 SQIVND (reference sequence). V trimming: 3 bases; J trimming: 3 bases; junction bases outside the gene matches: 11. The CDR3 region has the DNA TGTGCCAGTAGTATCCTCGTGGCAGGGGGAATCTACGAGCAGTACTTC. This encodes CASSILVAGGIYEQYF.

V and J are TRBV7-9 and TRBJ2-3; D unclear. The ends were cut back, 1 base at V and 4 bases at J, with 9 bases in the middle. Germline CDR1 and CDR2: SEHNR and FQNEAQ (reference sequence). There are 14 residues in the CDR3. The CDR3 DNA sequence: TGTGCCAGCAGCTTAGTGCTAGTAGCAGATACGCAGTATTTT. It encodes CASSLVLVADTQYF.

The gene calls are TRBV30 and TRBJ2-7; D is unresolved. This CDR3 region has 13 residues. Germline CDR1 is GTSNPN and CDR2 is SVGIG (reference sequence). The germline V and J ends were trimmed by 0 bases and 5 bases, with 11 bases remaining between them. The CDR3 region is CAWSVFRVDEQYF. CDR3 nucleotide sequence: TGTGCCTGGAGTGTATTTAGGGTGGACGAGCAGTACTTC.

The rearrangement links TRBV5-1 to TRBJ2-3, with 10 bases aligning to TRBD2. Germline CDR1 reads SGHRS; CDR2 reads YFSETQ. With V trimmed by 0 bases and J by 4 bases, 5 bases remained unmatched. This CDR3 has 16 amino acids. Here the CDR3 reads CASSLDASGSSDTQYF. CDR3 sequence (DNA): TGCGCCAGCAGCTTGGACGCTAGCGGGAGTTCAGATACGCAGTATTTT.

The rearrangement joins TRBV28 to TRBJ1-3; 9 bases are a match to TRBD1. The trim removed 3 bases at V and 0 bases at J, leaving 12 bases unmatched. Germline lookup yields CDR1 MDHEN and CDR2 SYDVKM. There are 19 residues in the CDR3. The CDR3 nucleotides read TGTGCCAGCAGTTTCCCACCGGGACAGGGACCTTACTCTGGAAACACCATATATTTT. It codes for CASSFPPGQGPYSGNTIYF.

CDR3 DNA sequence: TGCGCCAGCAGCCAAGAGGGGCCGGGGCCTATCACCGGGGAGCTGTTTTTT. Its protein is CASSQEGPGPITGELFF. The rearrangement uses TRBV4-1 and TRBJ2-2; D is perhaps TRBD1 or TRBD2 (5 bases each). V lost 0 bases and J lost 4, with 15 bases in between. CDR1 is MGHRA, CDR2 YSYEKL, per germline. The CDR3 totals 17 residues.

The chain couples TRBV6-5 to TRBJ2-3; TRBD1 aligns across 8 bases. Germline CDR1 MNHEY, CDR2 SVGAGI. V lost 6 bases to trimming and J lost 3 bases; unmatched junction nucleotides: 2. The CDR3 length is 13 residues. CDR3 protein: CASRGQGTDTQYF. The CDR3 DNA reads as TGTGCCAGCAGAGGACAGGGTACAGATACGCAGTATTTT.

The chain joins TRBV11-1 to TRBJ2-7, with D tentatively TRBD2 (5 bases). Per germline, CDR1 SGHAT and CDR2 FQDESV (reference sequence). Trimming shortened V by 4 bases and J by 4 bases, and 8 bases separated the two germline ends. This CDR3 is built from 12 residues. The CDR3 sequence: CASSSGRYEQYF. The CDR3 DNA sequence: TGTGCCAGCAGCTCGGGGAGATACGAGCAGTACTTC. The full variable domain, completed using reference TRBV11-1 and TRBJ2-7, is EAEVAQSPRYKITEKSQAVAFWCDPISGHATLYWYRQILGQGPELLVQFQDESVVDDSQLPKDRFSAERLKGVDSTLKIQPAELGDSAMYLCASSSGRYEQYFGPGTRLTVT.

The chain carries TRBV29-1 and TRBJ1-1; D is unclear. CDR3 length: 11 amino acids. V gave up 1 base and J gave up 8 bases, with 8 bases separating them. The germline V gene has CDR1 SQVTM and CDR2 ANQGSEA. As DNA, the CDR3 is TGCAGCGTTGAAGGTCAGTTCGAAGCTTTCTTT. As protein: CSVEGQFEAFF.

The genes are TRBV5-1 and TRBJ2-3, with no clear D. The CDR3 spans 15 residues. In germline, CDR1 is SGHRS, CDR2 YFSETQ. V was cut by 0 bases and J by 1 base, with 9 bases left in between. In DNA form, the CDR3 reads TGCGCCAGCAGCTTGGAGTCAGGCCGCACAGATACGCAGTATTTT. This encodes CASSLESGRTDTQYF. Filled out from reference TRBV5-1 and TRBJ2-3, the complete variable domain reads KAGVTQTPRYLIKTRGQQVTLSCSPISGHRSVSWYQQTPGQGLQFLFEYFSETQRNKGNFPGRFSGRQFSNSRSEMNVSTLELGDSALYLCASSLESGRTDTQYFGPGTRLTVL.

This sequence joins TRBV5-1 and TRBJ2-7; D is possibly TRBD1 (6 bases). V lost 0 bases and J lost 9, with 10 bases in between. Per germline, CDR1 SGHRS and CDR2 YFSETQ. The CDR3 extends over 12 amino acids. The CDR3 sequence: CASSLEGVGQYF. The CDR3 DNA is TGCGCCAGCAGCTTGGAGGGGGTCGGGCAGTACTTC.